A selection of T cell receptor beta chains follows, all from one sample in a study of circulating CD8 cells and anti-PD-1 response in melanoma. TCRdb used MiXCR to reprocess the reads, holding one entry per CDR3 protein. The sample has more than 500 distinct CDR3 sequences, 7.5% to 9% seen once; the top ten hold 30% to 45%. Sequenced here: CD8+ T cells from PBMCs, sampled at baseline or after one month of anti-PD-1 therapy (not recorded which). The receptors shown here come from a human donor with melanoma. The CDR3 runs from the conserved cysteine through the conserved F or W. D genes are given only for firm matches. For some rows the clone size is stated as once, few or many, or as a class when expanded; others skip it.

clone size: medium-sized
D gene: NA
J gene: TRBJ2-1
V gene: TRBV6-6
CDR3 protein: CASSYLTYNEQFF
CDR3 DNA: TGTGCCAGCAGTTACTTAACCTACAATGAGCAGTTCTTC

clone size: large
D gene: TRBD1
J gene: TRBJ1-2
V gene: TRBV27
CDR3 protein: CASSLQGANYGYTF
CDR3 DNA: TGTGCCAGCAGTTTACAGGGGGCAAACTATGGCTACACCTTC

clone size: medium-sized
D gene: NA
J gene: TRBJ1-1
V gene: TRBV24-1
CDR3 protein: CATRQGIYTEAFF
CDR3 DNA: TGTGCCACCAGGCAGGGGATTTACACTGAAGCTTTCTTT

clone size: medium-sized
D gene: NA
J gene: TRBJ1-2
V gene: TRBV4-1
CDR3 protein: CASSQDLYGYGYTF
CDR3 DNA: TGCGCCAGCAGCCAAGATTTGTACGGATATGGCTACACCTTC

clone size: NA
D gene: NA
J gene: TRBJ2-5
V gene: TRBV5-6
CDR3 protein: CASSLAAGMKTQYF
CDR3 DNA: TGTGCCAGCAGCTTGGCAGCCGGGATGAAGACCCAGTACTTC

clone size: large
D gene: NA
J gene: TRBJ1-5
V gene: TRBV19
CDR3 protein: CASSMQDQPQHF
CDR3 DNA: TGTGCCAGTAGTATGCAGGATCAGCCCCAGCATTTT

clone size: large
D gene: NA
J gene: TRBJ2-1
V gene: TRBV19
CDR3 protein: CASSLRLYNEQFF
CDR3 DNA: TGTGCCAGTAGTTTGCGATTGTACAATGAGCAGTTCTTC

clone size: medium-sized
D gene: NA
J gene: TRBJ1-5
V gene: TRBV19
CDR3 protein: CASSWVNQPQHF
CDR3 DNA: TGTGCCAGCAGTTGGGTCAATCAGCCCCAGCATTTT

clone size: large
D gene: NA
J gene: TRBJ1-1
V gene: TRBV27
CDR3 protein: CASSLSGSVGVEAFF
CDR3 DNA: TGTGCCAGCAGTTTATCGGGGTCTGTGGGGGTTGAAGCTTTCTTT

clone size: large
D gene: TRBD1
J gene: TRBJ2-1
V gene: TRBV27
CDR3 protein: CASTLTGPNNEQFF
CDR3 DNA: TGTGCCAGCACCCTGACAGGGCCCAACAATGAGCAGTTCTTC

clone size: hyperexpanded
D gene: TRBD2
J gene: TRBJ2-1
V gene: TRBV19
CDR3 protein: CASSATSGLYNEQFF
CDR3 DNA: TGTGCCAGTTCTGCTACTAGCGGACTATACAATGAGCAGTTCTTC

clone size: medium-sized
D gene: TRBD2
J gene: TRBJ2-3
V gene: TRBV24-1
CDR3 protein: CATSGLAGGSRTDTQYF
CDR3 DNA: TGTGCCACCAGCGGACTAGCGGGGGGCTCCCGTACGGATACGCAGTATTTT

clone size: large
D gene: NA
J gene: TRBJ2-1
V gene: TRBV12-3/TRBV12-4
CDR3 protein: CASREALTSSYNEQFF
CDR3 DNA: TGTGCCAGCCGGGAAGCCCTAACCAGCTCCTACAATGAGCAGTTCTTC

clone size: medium-sized
D gene: NA
J gene: TRBJ2-5
V gene: TRBV4-1
CDR3 protein: CASSPQAQRLGETQYF
CDR3 DNA: TGCGCCAGCAGCCCCCAGGCCCAGAGGCTTGGAGAGACCCAGTACTTC

clone size: medium-sized
D gene: TRBD1
J gene: TRBJ2-7
V gene: TRBV27
CDR3 protein: CASSLGQGAYEQYF
CDR3 DNA: TGTGCCAGCAGTTTGGGACAGGGGGCCTACGAGCAGTACTTC

clone size: large
D gene: NA
J gene: TRBJ2-1
V gene: TRBV5-5
CDR3 protein: CASSFMGELTYNEQFF
CDR3 DNA: TGTGCCAGCAGCTTTATGGGGGAACTTACTTACAATGAGCAGTTCTTC

clone size: large
D gene: NA
J gene: TRBJ1-2
V gene: TRBV7-2
CDR3 protein: CASSLVRGGDGYTF
CDR3 DNA: TGTGCCAGCAGCTTAGTCCGGGGAGGCGATGGCTACACCTTC

clone size: NA
D gene: NA
J gene: TRBJ1-1
V gene: TRBV2
CDR3 protein: CASRKSLGRGGTEAFF
CDR3 DNA: TGTGCCAGCAGGAAGTCTCTCGGCAGGGGAGGCACTGAAGCTTTCTTT

clone size: medium-sized
D gene: NA
J gene: TRBJ2-1
V gene: TRBV15
CDR3 protein: CATSLSDNEQFF
CDR3 DNA: TGTGCCACCAGCCTGAGCGACAATGAGCAGTTCTTC

clone size: medium-sized
D gene: NA
J gene: TRBJ2-2
V gene: TRBV29-1
CDR3 protein: CSVEKQGTGELFF
CDR3 DNA: TGCAGCGTTGAAAAACAGGGTACCGGGGAGCTGTTTTTT

clone size: medium-sized
D gene: NA
J gene: TRBJ1-2
V gene: TRBV2
CDR3 protein: CAITARGPNYGYTF
CDR3 DNA: TGTGCCATCACCGCCCGGGGCCCTAACTATGGCTACACCTTC

clone size: medium-sized
D gene: TRBD2
J gene: TRBJ2-3
V gene: TRBV24-1
CDR3 protein: CATSVCLAGGRRDTQYF
CDR3 DNA: TGTGCCACCAGTGTGTGTCTAGCGGGGGGGAGGCGAGATACGCAGTATTTT

clone size: few
D gene: TRBD1
J gene: TRBJ2-7
V gene: TRBV28
CDR3 protein: CASSISGTGGYEQYF
CDR3 DNA: TGTGCCAGCAGCATCTCCGGGACAGGGGGCTACGAGCAGTACTTC

clone size: NA
D gene: NA
J gene: TRBJ2-2
V gene: TRBV11-2
CDR3 protein: CASSLLTGRGRDGELFF
CDR3 DNA: TGTGCCAGCAGCTTACTGACGGGGCGGGGAAGGGACGGGGAGCTGTTTTTT

clone size: medium-sized
D gene: TRBD2
J gene: TRBJ2-3
V gene: TRBV7-9
CDR3 protein: CASSLTTSGATDTQYF
CDR3 DNA: TGTGCCAGCAGCTTAACAACTAGCGGGGCCACAGATACGCAGTATTTT

clone size: medium-sized
D gene: TRBD2
J gene: TRBJ2-4
V gene: TRBV7-8
CDR3 protein: CASSLGEGLNKNIQYF
CDR3 DNA: TGTGCCAGCAGCTTAGGGGAGGGACTCAACAAAAACATTCAGTACTTC

clone size: few
D gene: NA
J gene: TRBJ2-7
V gene: TRBV28
CDR3 protein: CASTRAYEQYF
CDR3 DNA: TGTGCCAGCACCAGGGCGTACGAGCAGTACTTC

clone size: large
D gene: TRBD2
J gene: TRBJ2-1
V gene: TRBV19
CDR3 protein: CASSLTSGDYNEQFF
CDR3 DNA: TGTGCCAGTAGTTTGACTAGCGGGGACTACAATGAGCAGTTCTTC

clone size: large
D gene: NA
J gene: TRBJ2-7
V gene: TRBV4-2
CDR3 protein: CASSQYTQVTYEQYF
CDR3 DNA: TGTGCCAGCAGCCAGTATACACAGGTAACCTACGAGCAGTACTTC

clone size: few
D gene: NA
J gene: TRBJ1-2
V gene: TRBV4-1
CDR3 protein: CASSQDLYGYGHTF
CDR3 DNA: TGCGCCAGCAGCCAAGATTTGTACGGATATGGCCACACCTTC

clone size: large
D gene: NA
J gene: TRBJ2-1
V gene: TRBV19
CDR3 protein: CASSIHSGPLNEQFF
CDR3 DNA: TGTGCCAGTAGTATCCATAGCGGACCTCTCAATGAGCAGTTCTTC

clone size: NA
D gene: NA
J gene: TRBJ2-1
V gene: TRBV11-2
CDR3 protein: CASSPGHYNEQFF
CDR3 DNA: TGTGCCAGCAGCCCCGGACACTACAATGAGCAGTTCTTC

clone size: medium-sized
D gene: TRBD2
J gene: TRBJ2-7
V gene: TRBV7-9
CDR3 protein: CASSLISTGGLYEQYF
CDR3 DNA: TGTGCCAGCAGCCTGATTTCTACGGGGGGGCTTTACGAGCAGTACTTC